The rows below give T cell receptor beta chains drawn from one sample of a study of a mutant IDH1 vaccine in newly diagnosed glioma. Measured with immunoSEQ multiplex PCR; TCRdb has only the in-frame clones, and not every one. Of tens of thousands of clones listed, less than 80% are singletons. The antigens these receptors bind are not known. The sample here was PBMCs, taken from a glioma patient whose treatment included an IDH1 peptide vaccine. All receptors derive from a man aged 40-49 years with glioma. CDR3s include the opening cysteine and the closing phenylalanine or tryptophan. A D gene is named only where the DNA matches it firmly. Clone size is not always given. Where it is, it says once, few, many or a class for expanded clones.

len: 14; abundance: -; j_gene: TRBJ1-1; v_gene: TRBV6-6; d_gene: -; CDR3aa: CASSYPGGNTEAFF; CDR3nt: TGTGCCAGCAGTTACCCTGGGGGAAACACTGAAGCTTTCTTT
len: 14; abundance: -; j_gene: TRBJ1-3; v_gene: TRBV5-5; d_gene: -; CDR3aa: CASSWGTPGNTIYF; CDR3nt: TGTGCCAGCAGCTGGGGGACACCCGGAAACACCATATATTTT
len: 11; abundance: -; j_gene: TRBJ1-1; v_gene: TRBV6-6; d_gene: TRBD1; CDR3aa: CASSQGGIAFF; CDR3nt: TGTGCCAGCAGCCAAGGGGGCATCGCTTTCTTT
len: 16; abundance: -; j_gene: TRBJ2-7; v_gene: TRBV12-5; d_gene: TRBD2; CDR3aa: CASGSPGGWSSYEQYF; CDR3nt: TGTGCTAGTGGTTCCCCGGGAGGGTGGAGCTCCTACGAGCAGTACTTC
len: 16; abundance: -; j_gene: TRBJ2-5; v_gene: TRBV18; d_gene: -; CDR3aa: CASSPLGLAYQETQYF; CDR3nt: TGTGCCAGCTCACCACTGGGACTCGCCTACCAAGAGACCCAGTACTTC
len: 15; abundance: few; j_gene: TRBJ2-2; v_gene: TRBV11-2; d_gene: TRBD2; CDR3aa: CASSLVASGGGELFF; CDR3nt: TGTGCCAGCAGCTTAGTGGCTAGCGGAGGCGGGGAGCTGTTTTTT
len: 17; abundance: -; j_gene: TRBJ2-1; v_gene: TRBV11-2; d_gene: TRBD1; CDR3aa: CASTNPAGQGRVDEQFF; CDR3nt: TGTGCCAGCACCAATCCGGCCGGACAGGGGAGGGTCGATGAGCAGTTCTTC
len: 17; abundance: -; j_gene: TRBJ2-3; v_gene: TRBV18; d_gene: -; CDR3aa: CASSTSSGISATDTQYF; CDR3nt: TGTGCCAGCTCGACCTCTAGTGGAATCTCAGCCACAGATACGCAGTATTTT
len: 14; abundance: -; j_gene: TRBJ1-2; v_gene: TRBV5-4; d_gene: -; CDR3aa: CASIGPGANYGYTF; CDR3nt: TGTGCCAGCATTGGACCGGGGGCGAACTATGGCTACACCTTC
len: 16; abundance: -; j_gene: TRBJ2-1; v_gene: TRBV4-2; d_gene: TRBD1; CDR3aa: CASSHLAGTGEDEQFF; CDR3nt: TGTGCCAGCAGCCATCTTGCCGGGACAGGGGAGGATGAGCAGTTCTTC
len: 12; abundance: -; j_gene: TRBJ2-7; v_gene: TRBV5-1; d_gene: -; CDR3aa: CASSANGYEQYF; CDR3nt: TGCGCCAGCAGCGCCAATGGGTACGAGCAGTACTTC
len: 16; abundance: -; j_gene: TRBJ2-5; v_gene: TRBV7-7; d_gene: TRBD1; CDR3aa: CASSSDGQAGRETQYF; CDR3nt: TGTGCCAGCAGCTCGGACGGACAGGCGGGTCGGGAGACCCAGTACTTC
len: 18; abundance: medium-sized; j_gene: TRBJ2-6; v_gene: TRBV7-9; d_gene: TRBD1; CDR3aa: CASSSTGLTLSGANVLTF; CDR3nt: TGTGCCAGCAGCTCGACAGGGCTTACCCTCTCTGGGGCCAACGTCCTGACTTTC
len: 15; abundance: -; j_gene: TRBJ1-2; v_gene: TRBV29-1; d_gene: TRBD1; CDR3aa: CSVEFGPGGIGGYTF; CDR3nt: TGCAGCGTTGAATTCGGCCCAGGGGGGATAGGTGGCTACACCTTC
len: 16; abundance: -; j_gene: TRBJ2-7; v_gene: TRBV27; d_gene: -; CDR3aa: CASSPTGSGGVYEQYF; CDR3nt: TGTGCCAGCAGTCCGACCGGTTCGGGCGGGGTTTACGAGCAGTACTTC
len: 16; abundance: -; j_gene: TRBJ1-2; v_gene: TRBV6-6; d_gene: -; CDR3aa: CASSYSSGDLVDGYTF; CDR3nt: TGTGCCAGCAGTTACTCTTCCGGGGACCTGGTGGATGGCTACACCTTC